Each of the 27 T cell receptor beta chains below was sequenced from the same sample in a study of T cells after yellow fever vaccination. TCRdb passed the 5' RACE reads through MiXCR, listing each CDR3 protein once. The sample shows approximately 340,000 distinct CDR3 sequences, 8.7% of them seen only once. Material: PBMCs, obtained on the day of the first yellow fever vaccination. The origin of the receptors is a man between 18 and 35 years old who received the YFV17D yellow fever vaccine.

This sequence joins TRBV24-1 and TRBJ2-5, with TRBD2 matching over 7 bases. Trimming cost V 5 bases and J 5 bases; bases outside gene matches: 10. Germline-derived CDR1 and CDR2 are KGHDR and SFDVKD. The CDR3 totals 15 residues. This CDR3 is CATSAASGSTETQYF. Written as DNA, the CDR3 is TGTGCCACCAGTGCTGCTAGCGGATCCACGGAGACCCAGTACTTC.

This clonotype was seen more than once but under ten times. V and J are TRBV6-5 and TRBJ2-7; 10 bases map to TRBD1. Looked up from germline, CDR1 is MNHEY and CDR2 is SVGAGI. This CDR3 is built from 13 residues. Trimming took 2 bases from V and 6 from J; bases not matched to a gene: 1. Here the CDR3 DNA reads TGTGCCAGCAGTTACGGGACAGGGGTCGAGCAGTACTTC. Its protein product is CASSYGTGVEQYF.

The chain recombines TRBV6-5 with TRBJ2-3, with D perhaps assigned TRBD1 or TRBD2 (5 bases each). Germline V lookup: CDR1 MNHEY, CDR2 SVGAGI. The CDR3 sequence is 17 residues long. Between the trimmed V and J ends, which lost 0 bases and 2 bases, there was a span of 15 bases. CDR3 DNA: TGTGCCAGCAGTTACTCGATGAGGGGAAGGGTCACAGATACGCAGTATTTT. Encoded protein: CASSYSMRGRVTDTQYF.

The V call is TRBV4-1, the J call TRBJ2-5, with unresolved D. With 1 base removed from V and 4 bases from J, the gap between germline ends came to 10 bases. The CDR3 runs to 14 residues. Germline CDR1 is MGHRA and CDR2 is YSYEKL. The CDR3 DNA reads as TGCGCCAGCAGCCAAGGAGGTTTGTTAGAGACCCAGTACTTC. Encoded protein: CASSQGGLLETQYF.

The chain combines TRBV7-2 with TRBJ2-3, with TRBD2 matching over 8 bases. V trimming: 3 bases; J trimming: 9 bases; junction bases outside the gene matches: 5. The CDR3 is 13 residues long. Looked up from germline, CDR1 is SGHTA and CDR2 is FQGNSA. The CDR3: CASSLGREDTQYF. In nucleotides, the CDR3 is TGTGCCAGCAGCTTGGGGCGGGAGGACACGCAGTATTTT.

In nucleotides, the CDR3 is TGTGCCAGCAGCTCGGACATCCAAGAGACCCAGTACTTC. Its translation: CASSSDIQETQYF. The chain uses TRBV7-6 and TRBJ2-5; possibly TRBD1 for D (5 bases). V dropped 4 bases and J dropped 1 base, with 7 bases sitting between them. Germline values: CDR1 SGHVS, CDR2 FNYEAQ. The CDR3 runs 13 residues.

On this clonotype: One end of the junction is discordant with germline, which a read error may explain. V gene TRBV24-1 combines with J gene TRBJ2-5; D is possibly TRBD2 (6 bases). Germline CDR1 is KGHDR and CDR2 is SFDVKD. The CDR3 spans 16 residues. The CDR3 DNA is TGTGCCACCAGTGATTTGGACTACGGGGGATCAGAGACCCAGCACTTC. The encoded protein is CATSDLDYGGSETQHF.

V usage is TRBV25-1 and J usage is TRBJ1-5; tentative D call: TRBD1 (5 bases). This CDR3 comprises 14 residues. CDR1 and CDR2 (germline): MGHDK, SYGVNS. Trimming took 2 bases from V and 9 from J, leaving 14 bases between them. The CDR3 region is CASSEGPGSGPQHF. The CDR3 bases are TGTGCCAGCAGTGAAGGGCCAGGGTCAGGGCCCCAGCATTTT.

The chain recombines TRBV19 with TRBJ1-5, with D tentatively TRBD1 (5 bases). With 7 bases removed from V and 0 bases from J, the gap between germline ends came to 10 bases. Germline V lookup: CDR1 LNHDA, CDR2 SQIVND (reference sequence). The CDR3 sequence is 14 residues long. Here the CDR3 reads CASTPRVSNQPQHF. The CDR3 coding sequence is TGTGCCAGTACCCCCAGGGTTAGCAATCAGCCCCAGCATTTT. The whole variable domain, filled in from reference TRBV19 and TRBJ1-5, reads DGGITQSPKYLFRKEGQNVTLSCEQNLNHDAMYWYRQDPGQGLRLIYYSQIVNDFQKGDIAEGYSVSREKKESFPLTVTSAQKNPTAFYLCASTPRVSNQPQHFGDGTRLSIL.

This clonotype has just a few counts. CDR3 amino acids: CASSRQTGTANNEQFF. For the CDR3, the DNA is TGCGCCAGCAGCCGCCAAACCGGGACAGCAAACAATGAGCAGTTCTTC. The chain employs TRBV4-3 and TRBJ2-1; TRBD1 matches 7 bases. The length of the CDR3 is 16 residues. Germline-derived CDR1 and CDR2 are LGHNA and YSLEER. Trimming took 4 bases from V and 5 from J; bases not matched to a gene: 11.

There are a few counts of this clonotype. Germline is not matched at one junction end, which may reflect a read error. The chain carries TRBV7-7 and TRBJ2-2, with no clear D. The CDR3 is 13 residues long. The V gene's germline CDR1 is SSHAT and CDR2 FNYEAQ (reference sequence). CDR3 sequence (DNA): TGTGCTAGCAGCACAAGATTGGGCGGGGAGCTGTTTTTT. Amino acids: CASSTRLGGELFF.

In its sample, this clonotype was seen many times. The chain carries TRBV5-4 and TRBJ2-1; 8 bases agree with TRBD2. The CDR3 has 14 amino acids. The V segment lost 4 bases and the J segment 5 bases; nucleotides outside the gene matches: 5. CDR1 and CDR2 from the germline V gene are SGHNT and YYREEE (reference sequence). CDR3: CASSPTSGHNEQFF. The CDR3 region has the DNA TGTGCCAGCAGCCCCACTAGCGGCCACAATGAGCAGTTCTTC. Full variable domain (remainder filled in from reference TRBV5-4 and TRBJ2-1): ETGVTQSPTHLIKTRGQQVTLRCSSQSGHNTVSWYQQALGQGPQFIFQYYREEENGRGNFPPRFSGLQFPNYSSELNVNALELDDSALYLCASSPTSGHNEQFFGPGTRLTVL.

This clonotype has at least ten counts. V gene TRBV5-1 combines with J gene TRBJ2-5; D is undetermined. V gave up 1 base and J gave up 2 bases, with 12 bases separating them. This CDR3 comprises 15 residues. In germline, CDR1 is SGHRS, CDR2 YFSETQ. DNA of the CDR3: TGCGCCAGCAGCTTGATTTCCGGGTTGCAAGAGACCCAGTACTTC. Translating it yields CASSLISGLQETQYF.

This chain joins TRBV6-1 and TRBJ1-1; no definite D call. Trimming left V 6 bases short and J 2 bases short, with 13 bases between. The CDR3 loop spans 14 amino acids. In germline, CDR1 is MNHNS, CDR2 SASEGT. The CDR3 spells CASRLGSRNTEAFF. CDR3 DNA: TGTGCCAGCAGACTTGGGAGCAGAAACACTGAAGCTTTCTTT.

This clonotype occurred a few times. The V gene is TRBV4-3, the J gene TRBJ2-3; the match to TRBD2 covers 9 bases. The CDR3 sequence is 18 residues long. Looked up from germline, CDR1 is LGHNA and CDR2 is YSLEER. With V trimmed by 0 bases and J by 0 bases, 7 bases remained unmatched. DNA of the CDR3: TGCGCCAGCAGCCAAGAGCTGGGCGGGGGGGCTAGCACAGATACGCAGTATTTT. It translates to CASSQELGGGASTDTQYF.

CDR3 sequence (DNA): TGTGCCAGCACCGTGGACACGCGCTATGGCTACACCTTC. This encodes CASTVDTRYGYTF. V is TRBV11-2 and J is TRBJ1-2; tentatively, D is TRBD1 (5 bases). The CDR3 is 13 amino acids. Looked up from germline, CDR1 is SGHAT and CDR2 is FQNNGV. V lost 7 bases to trimming and J lost 4 bases, with 13 bases between them.

The V gene is TRBV6-5, the J gene TRBJ2-3, with 9 nucleotides matching TRBD2. Trimming removed 2 bases from V and 2 bases from J; junction bases left unmatched: 5. Germline V gives CDR1 MNHEY, CDR2 SVGAGI. This CDR3 is 16 amino acids long. CDR3 nucleotides: TGTGCCAGCAGTTACGCGACTAGCGGATCCACAGATACGCAGTATTTT. This codes for CASSYATSGSTDTQYF.

This clonotype was detected ten times or more. V usage is TRBV7-2 and J usage is TRBJ2-7; 8 bases agree with TRBD1. V lost 3 bases, J lost 4 bases, and 2 bases stayed unmatched. The CDR3 contains 13 residues. Per germline, CDR1 SGHTA and CDR2 FQGNSA. CDR3 nucleotides: TGTGCCAGCAGCTTTAACAGGGGGTACGAGCAGTACTTC. Its translation: CASSFNRGYEQYF. Full variable domain (rest looked up from reference TRBV7-2 and TRBJ2-7): GAGVSQSPSNKVTEKGKDVELRCDPISGHTALYWYRQSLGQGLEFLIYFQGNSAPDKSGLPSDRFSAERTGGSVSTLTIQRTQQEDSAVYLCASSFNRGYEQYFGPGTRLTVT.

This clonotype has a handful of counts. V and J are TRBV7-2 and TRBJ1-2; D perhaps matches TRBD1 (5 bases). The CDR3 consists of 15 residues. Germline assignment: CDR1 SGHTA and CDR2 FQGNSA. V lost 2 bases, J lost 7 bases, and 17 bases lay in between. The CDR3 DNA is TGTGCCAGCAGCTTACAGGCAAACCGGGACGGTGGCTACACCTTC. The encoded protein is CASSLQANRDGGYTF.

This chain connects TRBV10-3 to TRBJ2-2; a possible D gene is TRBD1 (5 bases). The CDR3 is 16 residues long. Germline CDR1 is ENHRY and CDR2 is SYGVKD. V lost 0 bases to trimming and J lost 2 bases, with 10 bases between them. CDR3: CAISESKGLNTGELFF. DNA of the CDR3: TGTGCCATCAGTGAGTCCAAGGGGCTCAACACCGGGGAGCTGTTTTTT.

This clonotype showed up just a few times. DNA for the CDR3: TGTGCCAGCAGCAAAGAAGTGGTCGGCTACACCTTC. Encoded protein: CASSKEVVGYTF. The rearrangement uses TRBV21-1 and TRBJ1-2. TRBV21-1 is recorded as a pseudogene. This CDR3 is 12 amino acids long.

This rearrangement joins TRBV19 to TRBJ2-1; no clear D gene. The CDR3 loop spans 15 amino acids. Germline lookup yields CDR1 LNHDA and CDR2 SQIVND (reference sequence). Trimming removed 6 bases at V and 0 bases at J, with 12 bases between. The CDR3 bases are TGTGCCAGTAGACGCAGCTCAAGCTCCTACAATGAGCAGTTCTTC. Translated: CASRRSSSSYNEQFF. The full variable domain, with the rest looked up from reference TRBV19 and TRBJ2-1, is DGGITQSPKYLFRKEGQNVTLSCEQNLNHDAMYWYRQDPGQGLRLIYYSQIVNDFQKGDIAEGYSVSREKKESFPLTVTSAQKNPTAFYLCASRRSSSSYNEQFFGPGTRLTVL.

The rearrangement joins TRBV7-3 to TRBJ1-2; TRBD1 is a possible D gene (6 bases). CDR3 length equals 13 residues. Trimming shortened V by 2 bases and J by 7 bases, and 11 bases separated the two germline ends. Germline V gene sequence: CDR1 SGHTA, CDR2 FQGTGA. CDR3 DNA sequence: TGTGCCAGCAGCTTAGGACAGAGTGGTGGCTACACCTTC. It encodes CASSLGQSGGYTF.

The sample holds a few counts of this clonotype. The rearrangement uses TRBV10-3 and TRBJ1-1, with TRBD1 identical over 7 bases. After removal of 7 bases from V and 1 base from J, the junction contained 3 bases not matched to a gene. The CDR3 is 13 amino acids. CDR1 and CDR2 (germline): ENHRY, SYGVKD. Here the CDR3 reads CAITGTANTEAFF. The CDR3 coding sequence is TGTGCCATCACCGGGACAGCGAACACTGAAGCTTTCTTT.

This clonotype appeared a few times. The V call is TRBV10-3, the J call TRBJ2-5, with D perhaps matching TRBD2 (7 bases). CDR1 and CDR2 (germline): ENHRY, SYGVKD. The V and J ends lost 11 bases and 4 bases respectively, with 14 bases between them. The CDR3 loop spans 12 amino acids. The CDR3 DNA reads as TGTGCCGCCGCGGGGGCGGCAGAGACCCAGTACTTC. Protein product: CAAAGAAETQYF.

This clonotype has a handful of counts. V gene TRBV6-2 or TRBV6-3 combines with J gene TRBJ2-3; D perhaps matches TRBD1 (5 bases). The germline V gene has CDR1 MNHEY and CDR2 SVGEGT. The CDR3 spans 16 residues. Trimming cost V 2 bases and J 3 bases, with 15 bases left between them. CDR3 in DNA: TGTGCCAGCAGTTACGAGACAGCTCGATTGACAGATACGCAGTATTTT. Protein: CASSYETARLTDTQYF.

This chain connects TRBV7-8 to TRBJ1-1; TRBD1 agrees at 12 bases. V shed 1 base and J 7 bases; nucleotides not matched to a gene: 4. The V gene's germline CDR1 is SGHVS and CDR2 FQNEAQ. The CDR3 loop spans 15 amino acids. As DNA, the CDR3 is TGTGCCAGCAGCTTAGGGGACAGGGGGCCCCGTGAAGCTTTCTTT. As protein: CASSLGDRGPREAFF.